This is a list of T cell receptor beta chains from one sample in a study of cytomegalovirus exposure and HLA in healthy donors. Repertoires were generated with immunoSEQ multiplex PCR, while TCRdb's copy carries only in-frame clones and drops some. Here the sample spans 70,000 to 95,000 clones, about four fifths being singletons. The sample comprised PBMCs. The receptors stem from a woman aged 40 to 49 in good health and CMV-seropositive. The CDR3 runs from the conserved cysteine through the conserved F or W. The D gene is left open where the match is weak. Some rows have no size entry. The others give once, few or many, or a class for an expanded clone.

V gene	J gene	clone size	D gene	CDR3 DNA	CDR3 protein
TRBV6-5	TRBJ2-1	.	TRBD2	TGTGCCAGCAGTTACGGGACTAGAAGGGCCAATGAGCAGTTCTTC	CASSYGTRRANEQFF
TRBV6-5	TRBJ2-4	.	.	TGTGCCAGCGGCCGTATGGCCAAAAACATTCAGTACTTC	CASGRMAKNIQYF
TRBV11-2	TRBJ1-2	few	TRBD1	TGTGCCAGCAGCTTAGATCGGACAGGGGGCATCTATGGCTACACCTTC	CASSLDRTGGIYGYTF
TRBV25-1	TRBJ1-2	.	.	TGTGCCAGCAGTGATAATCTCGGGACATTCTATGGCTACACCTTC	CASSDNLGTFYGYTF
TRBV28	TRBJ2-7	.	.	TGTGCCAGCAAGGGAGCGGGTTCCTACGAGCAGTACTTC	CASKGAGSYEQYF
TRBV25-1	TRBJ2-7	.	.	TGTGCCAGCAGTCTGGGGGGGCTCCGGAGGGAGCAGTACTTC	CASSLGGLRREQYF
TRBV10-2	TRBJ2-7	.	TRBD2	TGCGCCAGCAGCCAACCTGGGACTAGCGGGAGGGGCCCCGACGAGCAGTACTTC	CASSQPGTSGRGPDEQYF
TRBV19	TRBJ1-4	.	TRBD1	TGTGCCAGTAGTATAGACCCAAAGATTAAAGGGACAGACCTCGCAACTAATGAAAAACTGTTTTTT	CASSIDPKIKGTDLATNEKLFF
TRBV19	TRBJ2-5	once	TRBD1	TGTGCCAGTAGCGGGACAGGGGTGTGGGAGCAGTACTTC	CASSGTGVWEQYF
TRBV27	TRBJ2-2	.	.	TGTGCCAGCAGTTTTTACGGGGAGCTGTTTTTT	CASSFYGELFF
TRBV28	TRBJ1-5	few	.	TGTGCCAGCAGTTTATTTCTGGGCAGGGGAAATCAGCCCCAGCATTTT	CASSLFLGRGNQPQHF
TRBV5-8	TRBJ2-1	.	.	TGTGCCAGCAGCTTGCAGGGGTCCGCAGGGTGGGTCAATGAGCAGTTCTTC	CASSLQGSAGWVNEQFF
TRBV5-8	TRBJ2-7	.	TRBD2	TGTGCCAGCAGCCGGGCCGGTGGACTAGCGGGGTCCTACGAGCAGTACTTC	CASSRAGGLAGSYEQYF
TRBV7-9	TRBJ1-1	.	TRBD1	TGTGCCAGCAGCCGACAGGGGAGCGGCACTGAAGCTTTCTTT	CASSRQGSGTEAFF
TRBV18	TRBJ2-2	once	.	TGTGCCAGCTCACCACCCAGGGCCCCCGGGACCGGGGAGCTGTTTTTT	CASSPPRAPGTGELFF
TRBV9	TRBJ2-7	once	.	TGTGCCAGCAGCTACGACGGGCTAGCGAACGAGCAGTACTTC	CASSYDGLANEQYF
TRBV2	TRBJ2-1	.	.	TGTGCCAGCAGGGTCCCCCTAGCTTATTGGGTCTTC	CASRVPLAYWVF
TRBV7-6	TRBJ2-3	once	.	TGTGCCAGCAGCTTAGTAGGAGTAGATACGCAGTATTTT	CASSLVGVDTQYF
TRBV7-2	TRBJ2-5	few	.	TGTGCCAGCAGTCACAGGGCTTCGAGAGAGACCCAGTACTTC	CASSHRASRETQYF
TRBV28	TRBJ1-2	.	.	TGTGCCAGCAGTTTGTCAGGGAGGATCGGCTACACCTTC	CASSLSGRIGYTF
TRBV19	TRBJ2-5	.	.	TGTGCCAGTAGTATTTCCATGGCCTCCCGGGTGGAGACCCAGTACTTC	CASSISMASRVETQYF
TRBV19	TRBJ1-4	once	TRBD1	TGTGCCAGTAGTATAATAGGCAGGGGGCGTACTAATGAAAAACTGTTTTTT	CASSIIGRGRTNEKLFF
TRBV7-2	TRBJ2-7	.	.	TGTGCCAGCAGTCCCGAGGCCGCCTCCTACGAGCAGTACTTC	CASSPEAASYEQYF
TRBV11-2	TRBJ2-3	few	TRBD2	TGTGCCAGCAGCTTAGTTGCTAGCGGGGGCACAGATACGCAGTATTTT	CASSLVASGGTDTQYF
TRBV7-9	TRBJ1-1	.	TRBD1	TGTGCCAGCAGCTTCCGAGACAGGGGACGCCAGGGGATGAACACTGAAGCTTTCTTT	CASSFRDRGRQGMNTEAFF
TRBV5-1	TRBJ1-2	.	TRBD1	TGCGCCAGCAGCCGGAGGGCTCCGGGACAGGGGCTCTATGGCTACACCTTC	CASSRRAPGQGLYGYTF
TRBV28	TRBJ2-7	.	.	TGTGCCAGCAGTCCCAGGAATACCTACGAGCAGTACTTC	CASSPRNTYEQYF
TRBV7-3	TRBJ2-1	.	.	TGTGCCAGCAGTAGTGCGTTTAACAATGAGCAGTTCTTC	CASSSAFNNEQFF
TRBV11-2	TRBJ2-7	.	.	TGTGCCAGCAGCCCGACCAGGATCCCCTCCTACGAGCAGTACTTC	CASSPTRIPSYEQYF
TRBV28	TRBJ2-7	.	TRBD2	TGTGCCAGCAGACGGACTAGCGGGAGTTACGAGCAGTACTTC	CASRRTSGSYEQYF
TRBV5-6	TRBJ1-4	.	TRBD1	TGTGCCAGCAGCTTGTTGCCTGCGGGACAGAATGAAAAACTGTTTTTT	CASSLLPAGQNEKLFF
TRBV5-4	TRBJ1-2	.	.	TGTGCCAGCAGCTTGGACAGGGTGGTCGGCTACACCTTC	CASSLDRVVGYTF
TRBV6-5	TRBJ2-2	.	.	TGTGCCAGCAGTTACGGAGGGAACACCGGGGAGCTGTTTTTT	CASSYGGNTGELFF
TRBV10-3	TRBJ1-2	.	.	TGTGCCATCAGCCCCGGGGAAGGGTGGGGCTACACCTTC	CAISPGEGWGYTF
TRBV6-1	TRBJ1-6	.	.	TGTGCCACCCCGAGCGGTAGCTCCTATAATTCACCCCTCCACTTT	CATPSGSSYNSPLHF
TRBV2	TRBJ2-1	.	.	TGTGCCAGCAGTGAGCCTAGCGCCCGATCCTACAATGAGCAGTTCTTC	CASSEPSARSYNEQFF
TRBV7-9	TRBJ1-2	.	TRBD1	TGTGCCAGCAGCTTAGGGGGATCGGGACAGAAGTCCTATGGCTACACCTTC	CASSLGGSGQKSYGYTF
TRBV7-9	TRBJ1-1	.	TRBD1	TGTGCCAGCAGCCGAGAGATGGGGACAGGGGAGGTGAACACTGAAGCTTTCTTT	CASSREMGTGEVNTEAFF
TRBV5-1	TRBJ2-7	.	TRBD1	TGCGCCAGCAGCTTGAGGACAGGGAGCTCCTACGAGCAGTACTTC	CASSLRTGSSYEQYF
TRBV5-1	TRBJ1-6	.	TRBD1	TGCGCCAGCAGCTTGGAGGGGCAGGGGGCAAGATCACCCCTCCACTTT	CASSLEGQGARSPLHF
TRBV6-8	TRBJ2-1	few	TRBD1	TGTGCCAGCAGGATAGGACAGGTACAGTTCTTC	CASRIGQVQFF
TRBV5-1	TRBJ2-7	.	.	TGCGCCAGCAGCTTGGCTAGTAGGAACCGGGGATCCTACGAGCAGTACTTC	CASSLASRNRGSYEQYF
TRBV27	TRBJ2-6	.	TRBD2	TGTGCCAGCAGTACACTAGCGGGAGTATCTGGGGCCAACGTCCTGACTTTC	CASSTLAGVSGANVLTF
TRBV7-4	TRBJ2-5	.	.	TGTGCCAGCAACCTCCTCGAAGGGGGACCCCCGTCACAGACCCAGTACTTC	CASNLLEGGPPSQTQYF
TRBV5-1	TRBJ1-6	.	TRBD1	TGCGCCAGCAGCTTGTTCAGGGGGCAGAACCGTCCACCCCTCCACTTT	CASSLFRGQNRPPLHF
TRBV28	TRBJ1-1	.	.	TGTGCCAGCAGATATTTGACAAGCAACACTGAAGCTTTCTTT	CASRYLTSNTEAFF
TRBV9	TRBJ1-6	.	.	TGTGCCAGCAGCGTCACACAAAATTCACCCCTCCACTTT	CASSVTQNSPLHF